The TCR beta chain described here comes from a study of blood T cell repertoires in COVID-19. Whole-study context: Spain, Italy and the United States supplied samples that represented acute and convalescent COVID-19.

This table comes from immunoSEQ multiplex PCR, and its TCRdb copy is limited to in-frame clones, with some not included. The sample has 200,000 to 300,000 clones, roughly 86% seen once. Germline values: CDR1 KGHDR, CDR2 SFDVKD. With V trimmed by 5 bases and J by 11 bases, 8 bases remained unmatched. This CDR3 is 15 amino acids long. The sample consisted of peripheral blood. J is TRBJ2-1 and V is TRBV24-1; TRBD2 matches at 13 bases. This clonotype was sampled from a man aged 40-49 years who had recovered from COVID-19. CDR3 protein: CATSAESGTSGKQFF. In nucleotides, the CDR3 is TGTGCCACCAGTGCCGAATCTGGGACTAGCGGGAAGCAGTTCTTC.